Reported below is one TCR beta chain. Its antigen remains unidentified. It was autoimmune disease history or systemic immunosuppression that excluded patients. Blood sampling was done at baseline, cycle 4 day 1, and cycle 7 day 1. The CDR3 length is 16 residues. Germline V gene sequence: CDR1 MGHDK, CDR2 SYGVNS. Trimming cost V 2 bases and J 3 bases, with 16 bases left between them. The sample comes from a study of OX40 agonist ivuxolimab in advanced cancers. General study results and limits: In CD8+ T cells, expanded clones were on average more numerous than in CD4+. Some nonresponders likewise displayed low normalized T-cell clonal expansion.

Profiled with immunoSEQ multiplex PCR; TCRdb holds only in-frame clones, not every one. Of some 100,000 clones in the sample, 85% to 90% were seen once. The sequence came from an adult with an advanced solid tumor such as melanoma, head and neck, liver or kidney cancer. This specimen consisted of CD4+ or CD8+ T cells sorted from blood, obtained in a trial of the OX40 agonist ivuxolimab. The J gene is TRBJ1-1, the V gene TRBV25-1; a possible D gene is TRBD1 (6 bases). The CDR3, as DNA: TGTGCCAGCAGTGAACACCGCCCACAGGGCTACACTGAAGCTTTCTTT. It specifies CASSEHRPQGYTEAFF.